These T cell receptor beta chains were read from a single sample in a study of T-cell memory formation after mild COVID-19. TCRdb used MiXCR to reprocess the 5' RACE reads, holding one entry per CDR3 protein. The sample lists roughly 300,000 distinct CDR3 sequences, approximately 7.6% seen once, with about 20% in the top ten. Sample: PBMCs or a T cell subset sorted from them (not recorded which). The receptors were gathered from a man between 18 and 35 years old who had mild COVID-19 (a few samples of this study predate the infection). Cell type and time point are not known. Each CDR3 is given with its conserved first and last residue. Fields, in order: J gene, clone size, V gene, D gene, CDR3 DNA, CDR3 protein. D genes are given only for firm matches. For some rows the clone size is stated as once, few or many, or as a class when expanded; others skip it.

TRBJ1-2 . TRBV9 TRBD1 TGTGCCAGCAGCCCCCGGGACAGGGACGTACATGGCTACACCTTC CASSPRDRDVHGYTF
TRBJ1-6 . TRBV19 . TGTGCCAGTAGATTCAACCCGGAGACTTCACCCCTCCACTTT CASRFNPETSPLHF
TRBJ2-3 . TRBV7-6 . TGTGCCAGCAGCTGGGGACCTAACAGGGGCCGGGGGGCAGATACGCAGTATTTT CASSWGPNRGRGADTQYF
TRBJ2-3 many TRBV12-3/TRBV12-4 TRBD2 TGTGCCAGCAGTGTACGACTAGCGGGGGTGTCGGATACGCAGTATTTT CASSVRLAGVSDTQYF
TRBJ2-5 few TRBV24-1 TRBD2 TGTGCCACCAGCTCTCCCTTCAGCGGGGGTGGGACCCAGTACTTC CATSSPFSGGGTQYF
TRBJ2-3 few TRBV19 . TGTGCCAGTAGTATCTCGGTTGCGGCAGATACGCAGTATTTT CASSISVAADTQYF
TRBJ2-5 . TRBV2 . TGTGCCATACGGGTTTTCGAGGAGACCCAGTACTTC CAIRVFEETQYF
TRBJ2-2 many TRBV12-3/TRBV12-4 . TGTGCCAGCAGTCTCCAGAGAACCGGGGAGCTGTTTTTT CASSLQRTGELFF
TRBJ1-1 few TRBV7-8 . TGTGCCAGCAGCTTAACTTGGGGCAGATCATCTTTGAACACTGAAGCTTTCTTT CASSLTWGRSSLNTEAFF
TRBJ2-7 few TRBV12-3/TRBV12-4 . TGTGCCAGCAGTTTATCCGTCTACGAGCAGTACTTC CASSLSVYEQYF
TRBJ2-2 . TRBV12-3/TRBV12-4 . TGTGCCAGCAGTTTACGGGGTCACGGGGTTGGTACCGGGGAGCTGTTTTTT CASSLRGHGVGTGELFF
TRBJ1-2 few TRBV14 . TGTGCCAGCAGCCCCCGCCCAACGGCTTTGAGGGGGTATGGCTACACCTTC CASSPRPTALRGYGYTF
TRBJ1-5 few TRBV20-1 . TGCAGTGCTAGGGACACCAATCAGCCCCAGCATTTT CSARDTNQPQHF
TRBJ1-4 once TRBV5-5 . TGTGCCAGCAGCCCGGGGCACAGTTTAAGAGAAAAACTGTTTTTT CASSPGHSLREKLFF
TRBJ1-6 . TRBV4-3 TRBD1 TGCGCCAGCAGCCTGGGAATGGGACAGGGGTTAGTAGATGATAATTCACCCCTCCACTTT CASSLGMGQGLVDDNSPLHF
TRBJ1-5 . TRBV7-9 . TGTGCCAGCAGTTCCGGGGATAGCAATCAGCCCCAGCATTTT CASSSGDSNQPQHF
TRBJ2-7 few TRBV27 . TGTGCCAGCAGCAAGGGACACAGCAGCTCCTACGAGCAGTACTTC CASSKGHSSSYEQYF
TRBJ2-7 . TRBV20-1 TRBD1 TGCAGTGCTAGAGATCCGGGACAGGGATCCTGGGACTACGAGCAGTACTTC CSARDPGQGSWDYEQYF
TRBJ2-1 . TRBV4-2 TRBD1 TGTGCCAGCAGCCAAGATCCCTACAGGGGCACCTACAATGAGCAGTTCTTC CASSQDPYRGTYNEQFF
TRBJ2-2 . TRBV4-2 . TGTGCCAGCAGCCAAACCACAGGGTTTAGCGGGGAGCTGTTTTTT CASSQTTGFSGELFF
TRBJ2-1 few TRBV12-3/TRBV12-4 . TGTGCCAGCACCTTTGGCAGAGCGAATGAGCAGTTCTTC CASTFGRANEQFF
TRBJ1-2 . TRBV7-9 . TGTGCCAGCAGCTCCTGGGAGTATCCAAAATCCTATGGCTACACCTTC CASSSWEYPKSYGYTF